The 5 T cell receptor beta chains in this list originate from one sample, sequenced in a study of radiation and T cells in renal cell carcinoma. Sample time point: blood 2 weeks post-SBRT. This sample's treatment: 15 Gy SBRT to primary tumor, nephrectomy 4 weeks later. TCRdb keeps only in-frame clones here, not all; method: immunoSEQ multiplex PCR. The table lists approximately 75,000 clones, 82% of them singletons. The sample was blood, taken from a patient whose treatment included radiotherapy and nephrectomy. The receptor set was obtained from a man in his fifties or sixties with renal cell carcinoma.

This chain links TRBV27 with TRBJ1-4; D gene unclear. Trimming took off 5 bases at V and 7 bases at J, with 26 bases between the two ends. CDR1 is MNHEY, CDR2 SMNVEV, per germline (reference sequence). The CDR3 is made up of 18 amino acids. CDR3 coding DNA: TGTGCCAGCAGTCCTATCGAGTTTAGTAGCGGGCTTGGTGAAAAACTGTTTTTT. Translating gives CASSPIEFSSGLGEKLFF.

This clone was detected only a few times. The chain recombines TRBV10-3 with TRBJ2-3; D is possibly TRBD1 or TRBD2 (5 bases each). This CDR3 is built from 16 residues. The germline V gene encodes CDR1 ENHRY and CDR2 SYGVKD. Trimming took off 4 bases at V and 0 bases at J, with 14 bases between the two ends. The CDR3 bases are TGTGCCATCAGTGTGGGGGATGGGGCAAGCACAGATACGCAGTATTTT. This encodes CAISVGDGASTDTQYF.

J is TRBJ2-7 and V is TRBV15, with a tentative D call TRBD2 (5 bases). The CDR3 is 13 amino acids. Trimming took off 6 bases at V and 3 bases at J, with 12 bases between the two ends. Germline V CDR1 and CDR2: LNHNV, YYDKDF (reference sequence). The CDR3 protein is CATSSGLFYEQYF. In nucleotides, the CDR3 is TGTGCCACCAGTTCCGGACTGTTCTACGAGCAGTACTTC.

The chain recombines TRBV6-5 with TRBJ2-7; D not certain. The CDR3 is 13 amino acids. Germline CDR1 is MNHEY and CDR2 is SVGAGI. Trimming took off 0 bases at V and 0 bases at J, with 3 bases between the two ends. The DNA for the CDR3 is TGTGCCAGCAGTTACTCCCCCTCCTACGAGCAGTACTTC. As protein: CASSYSPSYEQYF.

The rearrangement joins TRBV19 to TRBJ1-2; a possible D gene is TRBD1 (6 bases). Per germline, CDR1 LNHDA and CDR2 SQIVND (reference sequence). V was clipped by 5 bases and J by 8 bases, with 15 bases between them. This CDR3 comprises 13 residues. The CDR3 DNA reads TGTGCCAGTAGTCCCCAGACAGGCGCGGGCTACACCTTC. The encoded protein is CASSPQTGAGYTF.